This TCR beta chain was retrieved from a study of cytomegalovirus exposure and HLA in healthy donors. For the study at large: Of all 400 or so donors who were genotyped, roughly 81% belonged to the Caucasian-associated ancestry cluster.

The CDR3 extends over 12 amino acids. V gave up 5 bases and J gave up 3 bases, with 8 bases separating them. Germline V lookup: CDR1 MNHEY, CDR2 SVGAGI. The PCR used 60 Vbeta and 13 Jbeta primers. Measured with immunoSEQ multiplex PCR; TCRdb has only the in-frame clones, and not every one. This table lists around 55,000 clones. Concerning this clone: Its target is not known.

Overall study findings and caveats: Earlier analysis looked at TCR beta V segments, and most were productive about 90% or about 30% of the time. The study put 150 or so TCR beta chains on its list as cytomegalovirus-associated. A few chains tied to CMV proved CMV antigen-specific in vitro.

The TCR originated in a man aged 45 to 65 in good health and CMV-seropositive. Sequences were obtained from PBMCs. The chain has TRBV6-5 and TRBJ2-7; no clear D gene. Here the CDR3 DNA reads TGTGCCAGCAGTCCCTCTAGCTACGAGCAGTACTTC. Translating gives CASSPSSYEQYF.